Each of the 16 T cell receptor beta chains below was sequenced from the same sample in a study of control samples from healthy donors and cancer patients. Data came from immunoSEQ multiplex PCR; TCRdb stores just in-frame clones and leaves some out. The profile covers about 130,000 clones, with around 92% appearing a single time and less than 2.5% taken by the ten largest. Specimen: blood. These receptors originate from a woman in her 50s in good health.

V is TRBV6-5 and J is TRBJ1-4, with D uncertain. The CDR3 spans 14 residues. Germline V gene lookup returns CDR1 MNHEY and CDR2 SVGAGI. The germline V and J ends were trimmed by 10 bases and 0 bases, with 12 bases remaining between them. In DNA, the CDR3 is TGTGCCACCCGAGTGACTACAACTAATGAAAAACTGTTTTTT. This sequence encodes CATRVTTTNEKLFF.

This chain joins TRBV27 and TRBJ1-2; 7 bases line up with TRBD1. Germline V gives CDR1 MNHEY, CDR2 SMNVEV (reference sequence). The junction had 10 bases not matched to a gene; V was cut back by 5 bases and J by 1 base. CDR3 length equals 16 residues. The CDR3 DNA reads as TGTGCCAGCAGTCCGTTATCCGGGACAGTTAACTATGGCTACACCTTC. Residues: CASSPLSGTVNYGYTF.

The rearrangement links TRBV6-2 or TRBV6-3 to TRBJ2-3; D is undetermined. The CDR3 covers 12 residues. Trimming took off 4 bases at V and 2 bases at J, with 4 bases between the two ends. Germline assignment: CDR1 MNHEY and CDR2 SVGEGT. The CDR3, as DNA: TGTGCCAGCAGTTCTCACACAGATACGCAGTATTTT. It translates to CASSSHTDTQYF.

In its sample, this clone was seen once. V and J are TRBV7-9 and TRBJ1-1; no definite D call. CDR1 is SEHNR and CDR2 is FQNEAQ in the germline V gene (reference sequence). V lost 2 bases and J lost 1, with 5 bases in between. The CDR3 has 13 residues. The CDR3 coding sequence is TGTGCCAGCAGCTTACGCGGGAACACTGAAGCTTTCTTT. Its protein product is CASSLRGNTEAFF. The whole variable domain, filled in from reference TRBV7-9 and TRBJ1-1, reads DTGVSQNPRHKITKRGQNVTFRCDPISEHNRLYWYRQTLGQGPEFLTYFQNEAQLEKSRLLSDRFSAERPKGSFSTLEIQRTEQGDSAMYLCASSLRGNTEAFFGQGTRLTVV.

The chain carries TRBV6-2 or TRBV6-3 and TRBJ1-2; D unresolved. Germline lookup yields CDR1 MNHEY and CDR2 SVGEGT. The V end was cut by 0 bases, the J end by 4 bases, with 6 bases between. The length of the CDR3 is 13 residues. CDR3: CASSYSMSYGYTF. DNA of the CDR3: TGTGCCAGCAGTTACTCGATGAGCTATGGCTACACCTTC.

The chain combines TRBV25-1 with TRBJ1-2; TRBD1 matches 8 bases. Germline assignment: CDR1 MGHDK and CDR2 SYGVNS. This CDR3 region has 14 residues. The V gene end was trimmed by 5 bases and the J gene end by 5 bases; junction bases not matched to a gene: 7. The CDR3 reads CASSSKGQGYGYTF. In nucleotides, the CDR3 is TGTGCCAGCAGTTCTAAAGGACAGGGATATGGCTACACCTTC.

This clone was seen once. This chain uses TRBV29-1 with TRBJ2-7; perhaps TRBD1 as D (6 bases). V lost 6 bases and J 1 base, leaving 13 bases between the germline ends. Looked up from germline, CDR1 is SQVTM and CDR2 is ANQGSEA. There are 13 residues in the CDR3. Here the CDR3 DNA reads TGCAGCGTCAGGGGTGGGGGTTCCTACGAGCAGTACTTC. This translates into CSVRGGGSYEQYF.

J is TRBJ1-3 and V is TRBV13, with 7 positions matching TRBD1. The CDR3 is made up of 15 amino acids. V was clipped by 6 bases and J by 2 bases; unmatched bases: 7. Germline V CDR1 and CDR2: PRHDT, FYEKMQ (reference sequence). CDR3 nucleotides: TGTGCCAGCAGTAGCACCGGGACAGCTGGAAACACCATATATTTT. The encoded protein is CASSSTGTAGNTIYF.

The chain has TRBV14 and TRBJ1-2, with 11 bases identical to TRBD1. The junction had 5 bases not matched to a gene; V was cut back by 2 bases and J by 3 bases. This CDR3 is 16 amino acids long. Germline CDR1 is SGHDN and CDR2 is FVKESK. CDR3 sequence reads: CASSQWDRGTHYGYTF. The CDR3 DNA reads as TGTGCCAGCAGCCAATGGGACAGGGGGACACACTATGGCTACACCTTC.

The chain employs TRBV19 and TRBJ1-2; weak D call: TRBD1 (6 bases). The CDR3 is 16 amino acids. Trimming removed 3 bases from V and 0 bases from J, with 14 bases in between. In germline, CDR1 is LNHDA, CDR2 SQIVND (reference sequence). DNA for the CDR3: TGTGCCAGTAGTATTTCTACAGGGTTAGCTAACTATGGCTACACCTTC. This gives the protein CASSISTGLANYGYTF. The entire variable domain, with the rest obtained from reference TRBV19 and TRBJ1-2, is as follows: DGGITQSPKYLFRKEGQNVTLSCEQNLNHDAMYWYRQDPGQGLRLIYYSQIVNDFQKGDIAEGYSVSREKKESFPLTVTSAQKNPTAFYLCASSISTGLANYGYTFGSGTRLTVV.

This sequence joins TRBV6-1 and TRBJ1-6; D not certain. CDR3 length: 17 residues. The V gene lost 4 bases and the J gene lost 8 bases, with 21 bases spanning the gap. Germline V gives CDR1 MNHNS, CDR2 SASEGT. In DNA, the CDR3 is TGTGCCAGCAGTGCCTCGGTTAAGGGAGGGTTCTATTCACCCCTCCACTTT. This sequence encodes CASSASVKGGFYSPLHF.

The chain links TRBV28 to TRBJ1-1, with a weak D call TRBD1 (5 bases). CDR3 length: 13 residues. The V end lost 8 bases, the J end lost 3 bases, and 13 bases lay between the germline ends. Germline V lookup: CDR1 MDHEN, CDR2 SYDVKM. The CDR3 sequence is CASLPTGYTEAFF. CDR3 sequence (DNA): TGTGCCAGCCTTCCCACAGGTTACACTGAAGCTTTCTTT.

The chain joins TRBV29-1 to TRBJ1-1, with TRBD1 matching 7 bases. Germline V CDR1 and CDR2: SQVTM, ANQGSEA. V shed 7 bases, J shed 1 base, and the junction held 6 bases outside the gene matches. CDR3 length: 13 amino acids. CDR3 in amino acids: CSGNRGTNTEAFF. For the CDR3, the DNA is TGCAGCGGAAACAGGGGTACGAACACTGAAGCTTTCTTT.

V usage is TRBV6-5 and J usage is TRBJ1-3, with unresolved D. Germline assignment: CDR1 MNHEY and CDR2 SVGAGI. Trimming stripped 7 bases from V and 3 bases from J, with 13 bases between. This CDR3 contains 14 residues. CDR3 DNA: TGTGCCAGCAAGGGATCGGGATATGGAAACACCATATATTTT. Amino acid sequence: CASKGSGYGNTIYF.

The chain uses TRBV18 and TRBJ1-4; TRBD1 aligns across 7 bases. Losses at the gene ends were 4 bases for V and 2 bases for J; bases not matched to a gene: 7. Germline CDR1 reads KGHSH; CDR2 reads LQKENI. CDR3 size: 16 residues. The CDR3 is CASSRYRGPTNEKLFF. The DNA of the CDR3 is TGTGCCAGCTCACGCTACAGGGGCCCCACTAATGAAAAACTGTTTTTT.

The chain uses TRBV3-1 (or the pseudogene TRBV3-2) and TRBJ2-1, with D possibly being TRBD1 (5 bases). The germline gives CDR1 LGHDT, CDR2 YNNKEL (reference sequence). Deletions cut 0 bases from V and 6 bases from J, with 15 bases between. This CDR3 is built from 16 residues. CDR3 loop: CASSQEGAGQGNEQFF. The CDR3 nucleotides are TGTGCCAGCAGCCAAGAGGGTGCTGGGCAGGGCAATGAGCAGTTCTTC.